These 9 T cell receptor beta chains were all obtained from the same sample, sequenced in a study of T cells in Graves' hyperthyroidism and ophthalmopathy. Researchers took RNA transcripts and amplified the TCR beta CDR3 regions from them. First-round RT-PCR with HTBI primers amplified the TCR CDR3 region. In TCRdb, the multiplex PCR reads were re-called with MiXCR into one record per CDR3 protein. The sample has about 540,000 distinct CDR3 sequences; roughly 50% are singletons. Material for sequencing was peripheral blood or thyroid tissue (not recorded which). Every receptor here comes from a woman aged 18-29 years with Graves' hyperthyroidism.

This clonotype was seen ten or more times. CDR3 in DNA: TGTGCCAGCAGCCCCAGGACTGGGGCCAACGTCCTGACTTTC. Protein sequence: CASSPRTGANVLTF. The gene calls are TRBV9 and TRBJ2-6; D is uncertain. V was pared by 4 bases and J by 2 bases, with 7 bases between. Germline CDR1 SGDLS, CDR2 YYNGEE. The CDR3 is made up of 14 amino acids.

The rearrangement links TRBV9 to TRBJ1-3; D unclear. Trimming removed 3 bases at V and 4 bases at J, with 8 bases between. CDR1 is SGDLS, CDR2 YYNGEE, per germline. The CDR3 runs to 13 residues. CDR3 region: CASSALTGNTIYF. CDR3 sequence (DNA): TGTGCCAGCAGCGCCCTGACAGGAAACACCATATATTTT.

This chain connects TRBV7-9 to TRBJ2-7; D call uncertain. The germline gives CDR1 SEHNR, CDR2 FQNEAQ (reference sequence). The CDR3 sequence is 10 residues long. The V and J ends lost 11 bases and 6 bases respectively, with 11 bases between them. The CDR3 protein is CAAHVSEQYF. In DNA, the CDR3 is TGTGCCGCTCACGTAAGCGAGCAGTACTTC.

This clonotype was seen only a few times. The CDR3 region has the DNA TGTGCCATCAGTGATCAGAATAGGGGGTCGAACACCGGGGAGCTGTTTTTT. Translating gives CAISDQNRGSNTGELFF. The rearrangement uses TRBV10-3 and TRBJ2-2; D might be TRBD1 (6 bases). Germline CDR1 is ENHRY and CDR2 is SYGVKD. This CDR3 comprises 17 residues. The V end was cut by 3 bases, the J end by 0 bases, with 14 bases between.

The rearrangement uses TRBV9 and TRBJ2-5; TRBD2 aligns across 8 bases. Germline loops: CDR1 SGDLS, CDR2 YYNGEE. V lost 0 bases to trimming and J lost 1 base; unmatched junction nucleotides: 2. This CDR3 is 15 amino acids long. The CDR3 DNA sequence: TGTGCCAGCAGCGTAGCCAGCGGGAGCCAAGAGACCCAGTACTTC. Protein product: CASSVASGSQETQYF. Variable domain in full (rest from reference TRBV9 and TRBJ2-5): DSGVTQTPKHLITATGQRVTLRCSPRSGDLSVYWYQQSLDQGLQFLIQYYNGEERAKGNILERFSAQQFPDLHSELNLSSLELGDSALYFCASSVASGSQETQYFGPGTRLLVL.

This chain uses TRBV2 with TRBJ1-4, with TRBD1 identical over 7 bases. Germline V lookup: CDR1 SNHLY, CDR2 FYNNEI. V lost 4 bases to trimming and J lost 8 bases; unmatched junction nucleotides: 10. This CDR3 spans 15 amino acids. CDR3: CASSGSGGDTEKLFF. The CDR3 nucleotides are TGTGCCAGCAGTGGCTCAGGGGGTGACACCGAAAAACTGTTTTTT. Supplemented by reference TRBV2 and TRBJ1-4, the full variable domain reads EPEVTQTPSHQVTQMGQEVILRCVPISNHLYFYWYRQILGQKVEFLVSFYNNEISEKSEIFDDQFSVERPDGSNFTLKIRSTKLEDSAMYFCASSGSGGDTEKLFFGSGTQLSVL.

On this clonotype: A much larger clonotype is one base distant, so this may be a read error. The chain carries TRBV7-2 and TRBJ1-4; D gene ambiguous. Between the trimmed V and J ends, which lost 7 bases and 8 bases, there was a span of 8 bases. The CDR3 extends over 11 amino acids. CDR1 is SGHTA, CDR2 FQGNSA, per germline. In DNA form, the CDR3 reads TGTGCCAGCACTGAAGGGGAAAAACTGTTTTTT. Residues: CASTEGEKLFF.

This clonotype has a handful of counts. V usage is TRBV14 and J usage is TRBJ1-2; 9 nucleotides match TRBD1. The CDR3 covers 15 residues. The V gene's germline CDR1 is SGHDN and CDR2 FVKESK. Germline trimming cut 5 bases from V and 4 bases from J; bases unmatched to any gene: 8. For the CDR3, the DNA is TGTGCCAGCAGCGGAACAGGGGGCCGCGGCTATGGCTACACCTTC. This translates into CASSGTGGRGYGYTF.

This clonotype was counted at least ten times. The rearrangement joins TRBV5-1 to TRBJ1-2; 11 nucleotides match TRBD1. This CDR3 comprises 15 residues. Germline V lookup: CDR1 SGHRS, CDR2 YFSETQ. V was pared by 2 bases and J by 6 bases, with 6 bases of the junction left unmatched. The CDR3 sequence: CASSLGGQGANGYTF. The DNA for the CDR3 is TGCGCCAGCAGCTTAGGAGGACAGGGGGCGAATGGCTACACCTTC. Drawing the rest from reference TRBV5-1 and TRBJ1-2, the complete variable domain is KAGVTQTPRYLIKTRGQQVTLSCSPISGHRSVSWYQQTPGQGLQFLFEYFSETQRNKGNFPGRFSGRQFSNSRSEMNVSTLELGDSALYLCASSLGGQGANGYTFGSGTRLTVV.